This TCR beta chain was profiled in a study of cytomegalovirus exposure and HLA in healthy donors. Amplification used 60 Vbeta primers and 13 Jbeta primers. Repertoires were generated with immunoSEQ multiplex PCR, while TCRdb's copy carries only in-frame clones and drops some. Among 150,000 to 200,000 clones, 60% to 85% were seen once, and the ten largest hold 2.5% to 3.5%. The donors, nominally healthy at sampling, likely had unrecorded immune exposures. CDR1 and CDR2 (germline): MGHDK, SYGVNS. The CDR3 loop spans 13 amino acids. This chain joins TRBV25-1 and TRBJ2-5, with a tentative D call TRBD1 (6 bases). The DNA end favors TRBJ2-7, so the J call may be wrong. The receptor was derived from a female donor in good health and CMV-seronegative. The specimen was PBMCs. This chain's CDR3 is CASSNRVLDEQYF. CDR3 nucleotides: TGTGCCAGCAGTAACAGGGTACTGGACGAGCAGTACTTC.